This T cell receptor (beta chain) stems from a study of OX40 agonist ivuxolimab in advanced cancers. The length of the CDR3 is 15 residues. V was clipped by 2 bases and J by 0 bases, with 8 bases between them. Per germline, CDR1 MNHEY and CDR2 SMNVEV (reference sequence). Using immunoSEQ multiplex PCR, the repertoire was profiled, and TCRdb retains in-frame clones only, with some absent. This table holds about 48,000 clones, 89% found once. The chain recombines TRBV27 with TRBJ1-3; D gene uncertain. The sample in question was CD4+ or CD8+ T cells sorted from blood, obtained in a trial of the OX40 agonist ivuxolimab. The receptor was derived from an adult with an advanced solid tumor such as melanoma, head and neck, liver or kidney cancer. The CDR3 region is CASSLTQSSGNTIYF. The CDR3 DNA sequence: TGTGCCAGCAGTTTAACCCAGAGCTCTGGAAACACCATATATTTT.